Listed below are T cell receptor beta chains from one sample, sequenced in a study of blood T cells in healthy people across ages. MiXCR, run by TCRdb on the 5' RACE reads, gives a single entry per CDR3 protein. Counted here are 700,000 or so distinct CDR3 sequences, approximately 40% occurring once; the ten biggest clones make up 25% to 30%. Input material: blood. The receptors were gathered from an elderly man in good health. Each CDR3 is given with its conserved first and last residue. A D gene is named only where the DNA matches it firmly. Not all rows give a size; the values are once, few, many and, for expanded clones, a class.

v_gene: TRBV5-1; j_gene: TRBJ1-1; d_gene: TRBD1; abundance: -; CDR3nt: TGCGCCAGCAGCCGTACAGGGGGGCGGACTGAAGCTTTCTTT; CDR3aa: CASSRTGGRTEAFF
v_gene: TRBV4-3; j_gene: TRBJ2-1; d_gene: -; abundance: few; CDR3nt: TGCGCCAGCAGCCAAACGGGGAGCTCCTACAATGAGCAGTTCTTC; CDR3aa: CASSQTGSSYNEQFF
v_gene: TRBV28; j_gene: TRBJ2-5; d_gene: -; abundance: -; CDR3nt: TGTGCCAGCAGTTTTTCAGGGGCCATGGCGGAGGAGCAGTACTTC; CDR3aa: CASSFSGAMAEEQYF
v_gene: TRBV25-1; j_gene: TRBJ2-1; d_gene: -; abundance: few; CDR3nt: TGTGCCAGCAGTGAACAGGATTCCTACAATGAGCAGTTCTTC; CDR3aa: CASSEQDSYNEQFF
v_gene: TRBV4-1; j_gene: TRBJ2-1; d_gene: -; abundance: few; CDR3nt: TGCGCCAGCAGCCCGCCCCAGAATTACAATGAGCAGTTCTTC; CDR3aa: CASSPPQNYNEQFF
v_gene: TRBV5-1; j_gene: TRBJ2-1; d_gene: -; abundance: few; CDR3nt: TGCGCCAGCAGAGATGACCAGGGGGGCTATGAGCAGTTCTTC; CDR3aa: CASRDDQGGYEQFF
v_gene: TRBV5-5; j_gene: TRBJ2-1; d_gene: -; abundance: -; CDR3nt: TGTGCCAGCAGCTTGGTTGGGACGGACAATGAGCAGTTCTTC; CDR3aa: CASSLVGTDNEQFF
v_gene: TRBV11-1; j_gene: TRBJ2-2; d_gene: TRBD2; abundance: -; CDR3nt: TGTGCCAGCAGCTTACTCGGGATCGGGGGGACCAACACCGGGGAGCTGTTTTTT; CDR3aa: CASSLLGIGGTNTGELFF
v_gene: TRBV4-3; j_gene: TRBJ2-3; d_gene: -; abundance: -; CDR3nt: TGCGCCAGCAGCCAAGATTCCCGGCGGGGAGATACGCAGTATTTT; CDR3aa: CASSQDSRRGDTQYF
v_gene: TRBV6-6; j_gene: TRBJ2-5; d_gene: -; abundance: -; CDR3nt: TGTGCCAGCAGTTACCTCGGGGACCTGCAGACCCAGTACTTC; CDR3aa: CASSYLGDLQTQYF
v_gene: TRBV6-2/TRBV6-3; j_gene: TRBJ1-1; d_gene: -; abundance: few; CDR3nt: TGTGCCAGCAGTTCCAAGACAAGGCTTACTGAAGCTTTCTTT; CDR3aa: CASSSKTRLTEAFF
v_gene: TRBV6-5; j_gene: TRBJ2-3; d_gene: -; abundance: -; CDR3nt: TGTGCCAGCAGGGACTACACAGATACGCAGTATTTT; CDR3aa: CASRDYTDTQYF
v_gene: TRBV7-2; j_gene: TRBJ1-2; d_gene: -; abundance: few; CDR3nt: TGTGCCAGCAGCCGATACGGACAGAACTATGGCTACACCTTC; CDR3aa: CASSRYGQNYGYTF
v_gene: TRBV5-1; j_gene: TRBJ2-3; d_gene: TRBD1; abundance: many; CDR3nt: TGCGCCAGCAGCGAGGCCGGGACAGGGGGGTATTTT; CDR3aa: CASSEAGTGGYF
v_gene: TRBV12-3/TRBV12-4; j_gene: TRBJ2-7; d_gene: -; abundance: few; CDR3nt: TGTGCCAGCAGTTCCAGGAGCAGCTCCTACGAGCAGTACTTC; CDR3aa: CASSSRSSSYEQYF
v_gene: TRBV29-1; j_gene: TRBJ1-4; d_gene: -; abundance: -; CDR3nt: TGCAGCGGTGCCGAAGGGGGGGGTGAAAAACTGTTTTTT; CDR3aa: CSGAEGGGEKLFF
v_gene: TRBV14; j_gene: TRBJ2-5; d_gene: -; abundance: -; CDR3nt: TGTGCCAGCAGCCAAGATCAAGGACAGATTCGGGGAGAGACCCAGTACTTC; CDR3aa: CASSQDQGQIRGETQYF
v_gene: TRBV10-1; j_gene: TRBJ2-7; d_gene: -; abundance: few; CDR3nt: TGCGCCAGCAGTGGTCCGGGTCAGGTCGAGCAGTACTTC; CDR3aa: CASSGPGQVEQYF
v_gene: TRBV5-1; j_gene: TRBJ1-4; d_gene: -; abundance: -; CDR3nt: TGCGCCAGCAGCTTGGCGACAGCAACTAATGAAAAACTGTTTTTT; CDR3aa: CASSLATATNEKLFF
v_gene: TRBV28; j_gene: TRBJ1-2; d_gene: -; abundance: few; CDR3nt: TGTGCCAGCAGTTTCCCCGCTAACTATGGCTACACCTTC; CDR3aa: CASSFPANYGYTF
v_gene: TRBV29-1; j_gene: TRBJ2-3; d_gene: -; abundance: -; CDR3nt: TGCAGCGTCGCCGCGGGACAGAGCACAGATACGCAGTATTTT; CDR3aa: CSVAAGQSTDTQYF
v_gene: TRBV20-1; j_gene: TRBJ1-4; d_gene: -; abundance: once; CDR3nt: TGCAGTGCTAGGCCCCTCGGGGGGAATGAAAAACTGTTTTTT; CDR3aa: CSARPLGGNEKLFF